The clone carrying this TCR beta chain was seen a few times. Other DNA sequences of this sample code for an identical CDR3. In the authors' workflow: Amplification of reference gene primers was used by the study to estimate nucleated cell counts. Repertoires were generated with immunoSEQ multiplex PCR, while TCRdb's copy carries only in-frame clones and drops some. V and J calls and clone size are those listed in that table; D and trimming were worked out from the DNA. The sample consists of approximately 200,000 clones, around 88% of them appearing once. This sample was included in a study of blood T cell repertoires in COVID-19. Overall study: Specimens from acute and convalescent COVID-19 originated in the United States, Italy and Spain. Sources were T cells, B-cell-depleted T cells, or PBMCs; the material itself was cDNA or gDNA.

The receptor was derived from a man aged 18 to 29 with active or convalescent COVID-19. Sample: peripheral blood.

CDR3 protein: CASSIDRGNYGYTF. CDR3 nucleotides: TGTGCCAGTAGTATCGACAGGGGAAACTATGGCTACACCTTC. This sequence joins TRBV19 and TRBJ1-2, with TRBD1 identical over 8 bases. Germline values: CDR1 LNHDA, CDR2 SQIVND (reference sequence). V was pared by 3 bases and J by 2 bases, with 2 bases of the junction left unmatched. This CDR3 region has 14 residues.